Below are 8 T cell receptor beta chains sequenced from a single sample in a study of cytomegalovirus exposure and HLA in healthy donors. It was with 60 Vbeta and 13 Jbeta primers that the PCR ran. Data came from immunoSEQ multiplex PCR; TCRdb stores just in-frame clones and leaves some out. The table lists approximately 140,000 clones, 76% of them singletons. Sequences were obtained from PBMCs. These receptors originate from a man younger than 35 in good health and CMV-seronegative.

The chain couples TRBV11-2 to TRBJ2-7, with D tentatively TRBD1 (6 bases). Trimming removed 5 bases from V and 3 bases from J, with 8 bases in between. The germline V gene has CDR1 SGHAT and CDR2 FQNNGV. The CDR3 is 12 residues long. The CDR3 DNA reads as TGTGCCAGCAGCCTACAGGGCTACGAGCAGTACTTC. Protein: CASSLQGYEQYF.

In this sample, this clone turned up a few times. V and J are TRBV19 and TRBJ1-1, with TRBD1 identical over 12 bases. V lost 2 bases, J lost 8 bases, and 3 bases stayed unmatched. This CDR3 is 14 amino acids long. Per germline, CDR1 LNHDA and CDR2 SQIVND (reference sequence). The CDR3 nucleotides read TGTGCCAGTAGTATAAGGGACAGGGGGCAGGAAGCTTTCTTT. Its protein product is CASSIRDRGQEAFF.

The chain employs TRBV6-6 and TRBJ1-2; D unresolved. V was shortened by 7 bases and J by 5 bases, with 11 bases between the two germline ends. Germline CDR1 MNHNY, CDR2 SVGAGI (reference sequence). The length of the CDR3 is 12 residues. CDR3 DNA sequence: TGTGCCAGCAATTCTCAGGAATATGGCTACACCTTC. Translated: CASNSQEYGYTF.

The table lists this clone with a count of one. The gene calls are TRBV7-9 and TRBJ1-4; 9 positions match TRBD1. V shed 5 bases and J 3 bases; nucleotides not matched to a gene: 10. The germline CDR1 and CDR2 sequences are SEHNR and FQNEAQ (reference sequence). This CDR3 spans 17 amino acids. The CDR3 sequence: CASSPSRDRVPNEKLFF. The CDR3 DNA reads TGTGCCAGCAGCCCAAGCCGGGACAGGGTCCCTAATGAAAAACTGTTTTTT.

The V gene is TRBV4-2, the J gene TRBJ2-5, with D tentatively TRBD2 (5 bases). The CDR3 extends over 13 amino acids. The V and J ends lost 5 bases and 6 bases respectively, with 13 bases between them. Germline loops: CDR1 LGHNA, CDR2 YNFKEQ. The CDR3: CASSSGEIKTQYF. The CDR3 region has the DNA TGTGCCAGCAGCTCCGGGGAAATCAAGACCCAGTACTTC.

The genes are TRBV7-2 and TRBJ1-1, with D possibly matching TRBD1 (5 bases). V dropped 5 bases and J dropped 4 bases, with 14 bases sitting between them. This CDR3 is 14 amino acids long. The V gene's germline CDR1 is SGHTA and CDR2 FQGNSA. The CDR3 DNA reads as TGTGCCAGCAGCCTCCAACAGGTATTCACTGAAGCTTTCTTT. Amino acids: CASSLQQVFTEAFF.

This clone was counted only a few times. This chain joins TRBV28 and TRBJ2-7; 8 positions agree with TRBD2. Losses at the gene ends were 3 bases for V and 3 bases for J; bases not matched to a gene: 7. The V gene's germline CDR1 is MDHEN and CDR2 SYDVKM. This CDR3 is built from 15 residues. The CDR3 DNA follows: TGTGCCAGCAGTTTTGGTCGGGGGGGTAACTACGAGCAGTACTTC. Its translation: CASSFGRGGNYEQYF.

V and J are TRBV28 and TRBJ2-3, with 9 bases matching TRBD1. From germline, CDR1 is MDHEN and CDR2 SYDVKM. The junction had 5 bases not matched to a gene; V was cut back by 4 bases and J by 3 bases. CDR3 length equals 15 residues. CDR3 coding DNA: TGTGCCAGCAGTTCGGACAGGGGATTTACAGATACGCAGTATTTT. Translating it yields CASSSDRGFTDTQYF.